The 5 T cell receptor beta chains listed next were all sequenced from one sample in a study of vaccination and CD4 T cells after COVID-19. No antigen has been identified for these receptors. Scientists ran DNA taken from cultured CD4+ T cells through the Oncomine TCR Beta short-read assay for sequencing. TCRdb reanalysed the PCR reads using MiXCR and keeps one entry per CDR3 protein. The sample carries approximately 24,000 distinct CDR3 sequences, roughly 40% recorded once. As for treatment: approximately 9-day PBMC culture with coronavirus spike peptide pools or control peptides (ViraFEST assay). Sequences were obtained from CD4+ T cells from blood, cultured in vitro. These receptors all stem from a human donor who had recovered from COVID-19.

This clonotype came up a few times. The chain joins TRBV25-1 to TRBJ1-1, with 9 bases identical to TRBD1. After removal of 5 bases from V and 1 base from J, the junction contained 5 bases not matched to a gene. This CDR3 has 15 amino acids. Germline CDR1 is MGHDK and CDR2 is SYGVNS. CDR3 coding DNA: TGTGCCAGCAGTTCCCCGGGACAGGGGAACACTGAAGCTTTCTTT. This gives the protein CASSSPGQGNTEAFF.

The chain links TRBV24-1 to TRBJ1-1, with D maybe TRBD1 (6 bases). The V and J ends lost 4 bases and 8 bases respectively, with 13 bases between them. The CDR3 contains 13 residues. The V gene's germline CDR1 is KGHDR and CDR2 SFDVKD. CDR3 sequence (DNA): TGTGCCACCAGTGACCTAGGACAGCGAGAAGCTTTCTTT. Protein: CATSDLGQREAFF.

The rearrangement joins TRBV19 to TRBJ1-5; D gene uncertain. The CDR3 sequence is 16 residues long. Germline assignment: CDR1 LNHDA and CDR2 SQIVND (reference sequence). The germline V and J ends were trimmed by 2 bases and 3 bases, with 14 bases remaining between them. CDR3 sequence (DNA): TGTGCCAGTAGTATAATTGCAGGAGAGCTCAATCAGCCCCAGCATTTT. This gives the protein CASSIIAGELNQPQHF.

This clonotype was observed a few times. V and J are TRBV6-5 and TRBJ1-2; D may be TRBD1 (5 bases). Germline CDR1 is MNHEY and CDR2 is SVGAGI. The CDR3 totals 15 residues. Trimming took 4 bases from V and 4 from J, leaving 16 bases between them. The chain's CDR3 is CASSSESREAYGYTF. In DNA, the CDR3 is TGTGCCAGCAGTTCCGAATCCAGGGAGGCCTATGGCTACACCTTC.

The count of this clonotype is one. The chain joins TRBV2 to TRBJ2-3, with D perhaps TRBD2 (6 bases). This CDR3 has 14 amino acids. The germline V gene encodes CDR1 SNHLY and CDR2 FYNNEI. The V and J ends lost 1 base and 7 bases respectively, with 12 bases between them. This CDR3 reads CASSEGVGGYTQYF. CDR3 coding DNA: TGTGCCAGCAGTGAAGGAGTTGGGGGGTATACGCAGTATTTT.